The entry below describes one TCR beta chain. The CDR3 contains 15 residues. Germline V gene sequence: CDR1 WNHNN, CDR2 SYGVQD (reference sequence). V was pared by 4 bases and J by 6 bases, with 18 bases between. Here immunoSEQ multiplex PCR was the method, and the copy in TCRdb shows in-frame clones only, minus some. The sample has around 50,000 clones; 94% are singletons. This sample stems from a study of cytomegalovirus exposure and HLA in healthy donors. Input material: PBMCs. This chain connects TRBV10-1 to TRBJ1-1, with no clear D. The TCR sequence derives from a woman in her late teens or twenties in good health and CMV-seropositive. The CDR3 DNA reads as TGCGCCAGCAGTGCAAAACCCTTGCAGTTCGCTGAAGCTTTCTTT. Amino acids: CASSAKPLQFAEAFF.